This T cell receptor (beta chain) came from a study of monozygotic twins with inflammatory bowel disease. Study-wide findings and caveats: IBD patients had lower TCRbeta diversity (inverse Simpson) than healthy co-twins. Relative clonotype sharing with others was diminished in IBD patients versus healthy twins, particularly with disease activity.

The CDR3 sequence is 13 residues long. From germline, CDR1 is LGHDT and CDR2 YNNKEL (reference sequence). To note about this clonotype: Its antigen is not known.

Whole blood, unsorted for T cells, was the source of total RNA. Each UMI harboured a 6-nucleotide sample barcode and was appended via template switching. TCRdb reprocessed the 5' RACE reads, keeping one entry per CDR3 protein, no DNA. The sample totals fewer than 550,000 distinct CDR3 sequences. V gene TRBV3-1 combines with J gene TRBJ1-1; TCRdb lists TRBD1, though no DNA is available to test this call. This clonotype was obtained from a human donor with ulcerative colitis or Crohn's disease, or a healthy co-twin of an affected twin (not recorded which). Sequencing was carried out using blood. CDR3 sequence: CASSSRQGLEAFF.